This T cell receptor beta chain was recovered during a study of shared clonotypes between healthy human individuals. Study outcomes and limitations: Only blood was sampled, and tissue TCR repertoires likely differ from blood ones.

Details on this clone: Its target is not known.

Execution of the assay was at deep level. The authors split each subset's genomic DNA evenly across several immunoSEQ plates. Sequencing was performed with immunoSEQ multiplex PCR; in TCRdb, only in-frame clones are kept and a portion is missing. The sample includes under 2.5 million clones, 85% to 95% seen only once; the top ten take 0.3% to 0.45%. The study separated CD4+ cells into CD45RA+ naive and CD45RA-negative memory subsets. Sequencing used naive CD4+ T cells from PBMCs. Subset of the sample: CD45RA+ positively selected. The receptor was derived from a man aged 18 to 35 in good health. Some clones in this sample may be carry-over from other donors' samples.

CDR3 protein: CASSPTGTSGISYEQYF. The CDR3 DNA reads TGTGCCAGCAGCCCCACCGGGACTAGCGGGATTTCCTACGAGCAGTACTTC. The genes are TRBV7-9 and TRBJ2-7; 13 bases fit TRBD2. J was trimmed by 1 base and V by 5 bases; bases with no gene match: 8. The germline V gene encodes CDR1 SEHNR and CDR2 FQNEAQ (reference sequence). The CDR3 has 17 residues.